This TCR beta chain was retrieved from a study of blood T cell repertoires in COVID-19. Study information: COVID-19 samples collected from the United States, Italy and Spain covered acute and convalescent phases. The analysed material was cDNA or gDNA that came from T cells, B-cell-depleted T cells, or PBMCs.

Trimming removed 0 bases from V and 5 bases from J, with 4 bases in between. This CDR3 has 12 residues. Per the authors' pipeline: Amplified reference gene primers provided the basis for estimating nucleated cell counts. Here immunoSEQ multiplex PCR was the method, and the copy in TCRdb shows in-frame clones only, minus some. D and trimming come from the DNA, and the V and J calls and clone size come from that table. The sample lists over 85,000 clones; approximately 86% were seen once. The sequence derives from a woman older than 75 with acute or convalescent COVID-19. The material sequenced was peripheral blood. The J gene is TRBJ1-2, the V gene TRBV12-3 or TRBV12-4; D unresolved. Here the CDR3 DNA reads TGTGCCAGCAGTTTAGCGCAGTATGGCTACACCTTC. Protein sequence: CASSLAQYGYTF.